This TCR beta chain emerged from a study of glioma-infiltrating T cells after dendritic cell vaccination. Time point of the sample: after dendritic cell vaccination, including at tumor progression/relapse. Blood PBMC samples: pre-vaccination, two weeks post third vaccination, and at tumor progression. The germline CDR1 and CDR2 sequences are SGHAT and FQDESV (reference sequence). This CDR3 is built from 15 residues. Trimming took 5 bases from V and 5 from J; bases not matched to a gene: 6. Profiled with immunoSEQ multiplex PCR; TCRdb holds only in-frame clones, not every one. This table has 85,000 or so clones, 75% to 90% appearing once.

The material was blood, obtained after dendritic cell vaccination. V is TRBV11-1 and J is TRBJ2-5; 12 nucleotides line up with TRBD2. This receptor was taken from a human donor with glioblastoma. The CDR3 loop reads CASSRGLAGLETQYF. Written as DNA, the CDR3 is TGTGCCAGCAGCCGGGGACTAGCGGGTTTGGAGACCCAGTACTTC.